The 29 T cell receptor beta chains below were found in one sample sequenced in a study of T cell changes during pregnancy in multiple sclerosis (dated by TCRdb to between 2019 and 2020). Libraries were built with the immunoSEQ multiplex PCR assay. Not all clones reach the TCRdb copy of this immuneACCESS table, which keeps in-frame sequences only. Checked studies attribute under half of the gap to unresolved V genes and leave the rest unexplained. Here the sample has approximately 100,000 clones; about 89% occur a single time. The ten top clones hold around 3.2% of the sample. The sequenced sample was peripheral blood, obtained after pregnancy. These receptors all come from a female donor with multiple sclerosis, enrolled in a pregnancy study.

V is TRBV9 and J is TRBJ2-4; 8 bases map to TRBD1. Per the germline V gene, CDR1 is SGDLS and CDR2 is YYNGEE. With 5 bases clipped from V and 8 bases from J, the junction kept 9 bases outside the gene matches. The CDR3 covers 14 residues. In DNA form, the CDR3 reads TGTGCCAGCAGTGCCGCAGGGGGCCGGGACATTCAGTACTTC. This gives the protein CASSAAGGRDIQYF. The variable domain in full, completed from reference TRBV9 and TRBJ2-4, reads DSGVTQTPKHLITATGQRVTLRCSPRSGDLSVYWYQQSLDQGLQFLIQYYNGEERAKGNILERFSAQQFPDLHSELNLSSLELGDSALYFCASSAAGGRDIQYFGAGTRLSVL.

V and J are TRBV6-5 and TRBJ2-7, with 7 nucleotides matching TRBD1. The V gene's germline CDR1 is MNHEY and CDR2 SVGAGI. The CDR3 has 14 amino acids. The V and J ends lost 6 bases and 1 base, in that order; junction bases with no gene match: 6. DNA for the CDR3: TGTGCCAGCAGATATACAGGGGCATCCTACGAGCAGTACTTC. Amino acids: CASRYTGASYEQYF.

This rearrangement joins TRBV6-1 to TRBJ1-5; D might be TRBD1 (6 bases). Germline assignment: CDR1 MNHNS and CDR2 SASEGT. The CDR3 runs 17 residues. The V and J ends lost 2 bases and 1 base respectively, with 15 bases between them. For the CDR3, the DNA is TGTGCCAGCAGTGAAACCTTCAGACAGGCAAGCAATCAGCCCCAGCATTTT. As protein: CASSETFRQASNQPQHF.

V is TRBV19 and J is TRBJ2-7, with D perhaps TRBD1 (6 bases). V shed 7 bases and J shed 2 bases, with 12 bases lying between them. The CDR3 length is 13 residues. Germline CDR1 and CDR2: LNHDA and SQIVND (reference sequence). CDR3 amino acids: CASNGAGAYEQYF. CDR3 bases: TGTGCCAGTAACGGCGCAGGGGCCTACGAGCAGTACTTC.

This rearrangement joins TRBV28 to TRBJ2-7; no definite D call. The CDR3 has 11 amino acids. V was shortened by 4 bases and J by 4 bases, with 5 bases between the two germline ends. Per the germline V gene, CDR1 is MDHEN and CDR2 is SYDVKM. DNA of the CDR3: TGTGCCAGCAGTTCGTTGTACGAGCAGTACTTC. This translates into CASSSLYEQYF.

The chain couples TRBV5-4 to TRBJ1-2; possibly TRBD1 for D (6 bases). This CDR3 has 14 amino acids. Trimming shortened V by 2 bases and J by 6 bases, and 14 bases separated the two germline ends. Germline assignment: CDR1 SGHNT and CDR2 YYREEE (reference sequence). The CDR3 spells CASSFRQARHGYTF. CDR3 sequence (DNA): TGTGCCAGCAGCTTTCGACAGGCCAGACATGGCTACACCTTC.

CDR3 amino acids: CASSFLGGAQETQYF. The DNA of the CDR3 is TGTGCCAGCAGCTTTTTGGGCGGGGCTCAAGAGACCCAGTACTTC. This sequence joins TRBV11-2 and TRBJ2-5, with TRBD2 as a possible D gene (6 bases). The germline V and J ends were trimmed by 3 bases and 2 bases, with 13 bases remaining between them. CDR1 and CDR2 (germline): SGHAT, FQNNGV. The CDR3 length is 15 residues. The complete variable domain, with remaining parts taken from reference TRBV11-2 and TRBJ2-5, reads EAGVAQSPRYKIIEKRQSVAFWCNPISGHATLYWYQQILGQGPKLLIQFQNNGVVDDSQLPKDRFSAERLKGVDSTLKIQPAKLEDSAVYLCASSFLGGAQETQYFGPGTRLLVL.

The gene calls are TRBV2 and TRBJ1-3; D is uncertain. The germline V gene has CDR1 SNHLY and CDR2 FYNNEI. The V and J ends lost 5 bases and 2 bases respectively, with 13 bases between them. CDR3 length: 15 amino acids. DNA for the CDR3: TGTGCCAGCAGTTGGGAGTCCCAAACTGGAAACACCATATATTTT. Translating gives CASSWESQTGNTIYF.

The V and J genes are TRBV11-3 and TRBJ1-4; D ambiguous. The CDR3 is 15 residues long. Trimming removed 0 bases from V and 8 bases from J, with 13 bases in between. Germline CDR1 reads SGHNT; CDR2 reads YENEEA. The CDR3 DNA sequence: TGTGCCAGCAGCTTAGATCTCCAGGTGACAGAAAAACTGTTTTTT. Its protein is CASSLDLQVTEKLFF.

CDR3 sequence: CSVGVSPGLSTGKNGYTF. CDR3 DNA sequence: TGCAGCGTTGGCGTATCCCCCGGGTTGTCGACAGGGAAGAACGGCTACACCTTC. The chain joins TRBV29-1 to TRBJ1-2; 7 positions agree with TRBD1. CDR3 length: 18 residues. Germline V CDR1 and CDR2: SQVTM, ANQGSEA. V shed 4 bases, J shed 8 bases, and the junction held 25 bases outside the gene matches.

CDR3 protein: CASSYSDNGQGYTF. CDR3 bases: TGTGCCAGCAGTTACTCGGATAATGGACAGGGCTACACCTTC. This sequence joins TRBV6-6 and TRBJ1-2; possibly TRBD1 for D (6 bases). Trimming pared 0 bases from V and 8 bases from J, leaving 13 bases between. From germline, CDR1 is MNHNY and CDR2 SVGAGI (reference sequence). The CDR3 loop spans 14 amino acids.

This chain joins TRBV5-6 and TRBJ1-1; 8 bases line up with TRBD1. The germline V gene has CDR1 SGHDT and CDR2 YYEEEE. The CDR3 sequence is 14 residues long. V trimming: 2 bases; J trimming: 3 bases; junction bases outside the gene matches: 3. DNA for the CDR3: TGTGCCAGCAGCTTTACAGGGGGTCACACTGAAGCTTTCTTT. Translating it yields CASSFTGGHTEAFF. Full variable domain (rest looked up from reference TRBV5-6 and TRBJ1-1): DAGVTQSPTHLIKTRGQQVTLRCSPKSGHDTVSWYQQALGQGPQFIFQYYEEEERQRGNFPDRFSGHQFPNYSSELNVNALLLGDSALYLCASSFTGGHTEAFFGQGTRLTVV.

The V call is TRBV12-5, the J call TRBJ2-5; 8 bases match TRBD1. CDR3 length: 16 amino acids. V lost 1 base and J lost 5; bases outside the gene matches: 9. The V gene's germline CDR1 is LGHNT and CDR2 FRNRAP. In DNA, the CDR3 is TGTGCTAGTGGTTTGGCCAACCAGGGGGCTGAGGAGACCCAGTACTTC. This codes for CASGLANQGAEETQYF.

The rearrangement uses TRBV2 and TRBJ2-7, with D possibly TRBD1 on 6 matching bases. The V and J ends lost 7 bases and 3 bases respectively, with 10 bases between them. There are 12 residues in the CDR3. CDR1 is SNHLY and CDR2 is FYNNEI in the germline V gene. The CDR3 bases are TGTGCCAGCACAAAGGACAGCTACGAGCAGTACTTC. This translates into CASTKDSYEQYF. The entire variable domain, with the rest obtained from reference TRBV2 and TRBJ2-7, is as follows: EPEVTQTPSHQVTQMGQEVILRCVPISNHLYFYWYRQILGQKVEFLVSFYNNEISEKSEIFDDQFSVERPDGSNFTLKIRSTKLEDSAMYFCASTKDSYEQYFGPGTRLTVT.

The chain employs TRBV5-6 and TRBJ1-2; D is possibly TRBD1 (5 bases). Per the germline V gene, CDR1 is SGHDT and CDR2 is YYEEEE. The V end lost 2 bases, the J end lost 5 bases, and 13 bases lay between the germline ends. This CDR3 is built from 14 residues. In DNA, the CDR3 is TGTGCCAGCAGCTTCGGAGGGGTAACTTATGGCTACACCTTC. Residues: CASSFGGVTYGYTF.

The chain employs TRBV5-1 and TRBJ1-2; 9 bases match TRBD1. The V segment lost 4 bases and the J segment 7 bases; nucleotides outside the gene matches: 8. CDR1 and CDR2 (germline): SGHRS, YFSETQ. CDR3 length equals 14 residues. CDR3 DNA sequence: TGCGCCAGCAGCCGGGACAGGGATGTGAGTGGCTACACCTTC. Its translation: CASSRDRDVSGYTF.

This clone was observed a handful of times. This chain links TRBV9 with TRBJ1-6, with no clear D. Germline V gene lookup returns CDR1 SGDLS and CDR2 YYNGEE. V was cut by 0 bases and J by 6 bases, with 7 bases left in between. The CDR3 runs to 14 residues. CDR3 residues: CASSVAQVNSPLHF. The CDR3 nucleotides read TGTGCCAGCAGCGTAGCTCAGGTTAATTCACCCCTCCACTTT.

The chain is built from TRBV5-1 and TRBJ1-2; 12 nucleotides align to TRBD1. V dropped 4 bases and J dropped 6; count of bases not matched to a gene: 13. Germline CDR1 reads SGHRS; CDR2 reads YFSETQ. The CDR3 sequence is 17 residues long. CDR3 coding DNA: TGCGCCAGCAGCCTAGGGACAGGGGGCGCCGTAAGTCATGGCTACACCTTC. Protein: CASSLGTGGAVSHGYTF.

This chain joins TRBV13 and TRBJ2-1, with D uncertain. Trimming took 5 bases from V and 0 from J, leaving 14 bases between them. CDR1 and CDR2 (germline): PRHDT, FYEKMQ (reference sequence). The CDR3 is 16 residues long. The CDR3: CASSHVDWSSYNEQFF. The CDR3 coding sequence is TGTGCCAGCAGCCACGTTGACTGGAGCTCCTACAATGAGCAGTTCTTC.

This sequence joins TRBV19 and TRBJ1-5; D unclear. CDR1 is LNHDA, CDR2 SQIVND, per germline (reference sequence). Deletions cut 3 bases from V and 8 bases from J, with 14 bases between. This CDR3 region has 14 residues. The CDR3 DNA reads as TGTGCCAGTAGTATTTTTCTCCGGGAGGAGCCCCAGCATTTT. Its translation is CASSIFLREEPQHF.

The chain couples TRBV18 to TRBJ2-1; D might be TRBD1 (6 bases). The germline V gene encodes CDR1 KGHSH and CDR2 LQKENI. The CDR3 contains 13 residues. V was pared by 4 bases and J by 6 bases, with 10 bases between. The CDR3 protein is CASSLDSANEQFF. The CDR3 nucleotides read TGTGCCAGCTCACTGGACAGCGCCAATGAGCAGTTCTTC. Variable domain in full (rest from reference TRBV18 and TRBJ2-1): NAGVMQNPRHLVRRRGQEARLRCSPMKGHSHVYWYRQLPEEGLKFMVYLQKENIIDESGMPKERFSAEFPKEGPSILRIQQVVRGDSAAYFCASSLDSANEQFFGPGTRLTVL.

V and J are TRBV19 and TRBJ1-1; D is unresolved. Between the trimmed V and J ends, which lost 3 bases and 3 bases, there was a span of 8 bases. Per germline, CDR1 LNHDA and CDR2 SQIVND (reference sequence). The CDR3 length is 13 residues. Written as DNA, the CDR3 is TGTGCCAGTAGTATCTGGGCCCACACTGAAGCTTTCTTT. It yields the protein CASSIWAHTEAFF.

The genes are TRBV29-1 and TRBJ2-3, with D tentatively TRBD2 (5 bases). This CDR3 has 10 amino acids. The germline V gene encodes CDR1 SQVTM and CDR2 ANQGSEA. Between the trimmed V and J ends, which lost 4 bases and 7 bases, there was a span of 6 bases. The CDR3: CSVVGNTQYF. The CDR3, as DNA: TGCAGCGTTGTCGGGAATACGCAGTATTTT.

This chain joins TRBV9 and TRBJ2-1; D is unclear. V was clipped by 0 bases and J by 1 base, with 5 bases between them. The germline CDR1 and CDR2 sequences are SGDLS and YYNGEE. The CDR3 contains 14 residues. The CDR3 here is CASSVAVSYNEQFF. The CDR3 DNA reads as TGTGCCAGCAGCGTAGCAGTTTCCTACAATGAGCAGTTCTTC.

The CDR3 DNA is TGCGCCAGCAGCATGGCCGGGACAGGCCGTACCTACGAGCAGTACTTC. This sequence encodes CASSMAGTGRTYEQYF. V usage is TRBV5-1 and J usage is TRBJ2-7, with 8 positions matching TRBD1. Germline assignment: CDR1 SGHRS and CDR2 YFSETQ. V was clipped by 4 bases and J by 2 bases; unmatched bases: 11. The CDR3 spans 16 residues.

This sequence joins TRBV19 and TRBJ1-4; 10 bases agree with TRBD1. Germline lookup yields CDR1 LNHDA and CDR2 SQIVND (reference sequence). The junction had 2 bases not matched to a gene; V was cut back by 2 bases and J by 5 bases. This CDR3 comprises 15 residues. CDR3 coding DNA: TGTGCCAGTAGTATATGGGGACAGGGGAATGAAAAACTGTTTTTT. It codes for CASSIWGQGNEKLFF.

The chain's CDR3 is CASSTSSSYEQYF. In DNA, the CDR3 is TGTGCCAGCAGTACGTCCAGCTCCTACGAGCAGTACTTC. The rearrangement uses TRBV6-5 and TRBJ2-7; D not certain. Deletions cut 5 bases from V and 0 bases from J, with 8 bases between. The CDR3 is 13 residues long. Germline lookup yields CDR1 MNHEY and CDR2 SVGAGI.

The V gene is TRBV27, the J gene TRBJ2-3; the D gene is possibly TRBD1 (5 bases). The CDR3 runs to 11 residues. Per the germline V gene, CDR1 is MNHEY and CDR2 is SMNVEV (reference sequence). V lost 6 bases and J 13 bases, leaving 14 bases between the germline ends. CDR3 sequence (DNA): TGTGCCAGCAGCAAAGGACACGTCGAGTATTTT. This sequence encodes CASSKGHVEYF.

This chain connects TRBV7-8 to TRBJ2-3; D may be TRBD1 (5 bases). The V end lost 1 base, the J end lost 2 bases, and 13 bases lay between the germline ends. Germline V gives CDR1 SGHVS, CDR2 FQNEAQ. CDR3 length equals 16 residues. CDR3 in amino acids: CASSLDRQGYTDTQYF. Written as DNA, the CDR3 is TGTGCCAGCAGCTTAGATCGGCAGGGATACACAGATACGCAGTATTTT.